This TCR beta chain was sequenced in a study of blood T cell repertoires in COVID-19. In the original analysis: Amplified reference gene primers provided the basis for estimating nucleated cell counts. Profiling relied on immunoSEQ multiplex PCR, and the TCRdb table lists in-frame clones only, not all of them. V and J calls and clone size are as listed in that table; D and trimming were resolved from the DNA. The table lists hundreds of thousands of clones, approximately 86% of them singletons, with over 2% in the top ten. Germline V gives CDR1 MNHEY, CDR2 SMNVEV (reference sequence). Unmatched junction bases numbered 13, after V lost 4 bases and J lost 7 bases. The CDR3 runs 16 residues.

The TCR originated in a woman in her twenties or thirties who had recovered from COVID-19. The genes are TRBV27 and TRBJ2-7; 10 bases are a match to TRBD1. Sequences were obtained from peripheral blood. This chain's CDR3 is CASSYTVPGQGWEQYF. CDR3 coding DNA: TGTGCCAGCAGTTACACAGTCCCGGGACAGGGGTGGGAGCAGTACTTC.